The rows below give T cell receptor beta chains drawn from one sample of a study of siplizumab effects on memory and regulatory T cells. Some clones are missing from TCRdb's copy, which holds only in-frame ones; the method was immunoSEQ multiplex PCR. The sample lists 100,000 or so clones, about 93% seen once, with approximately 0.66% in the top ten. Sequences were obtained from Tregs sorted from blood. These receptors originate from a human donor in good health. The CDR3 runs from the conserved cysteine through the conserved F or W. The D gene is left open where the match is weak. Expanded clones get a size class; other rows say once, few or many, or leave the size out.

>TRBJ2-5|TRBV10-2|NA|NA
CASSGRTYQETQYF
TGCGCCAGCAGTGGGCGGACCTACCAAGAGACCCAGTACTTC
>TRBJ2-5|TRBV25-1|NA|TRBD2
CASSTLAGKETQYF
TGTGCCAGCAGTACCCTAGCGGGGAAAGAGACCCAGTACTTC
>TRBJ2-7|TRBV11-2|NA|TRBD2
CASSPSIRTSLNEQYF
TGTGCCAGCAGCCCTTCAATTCGGACTAGCTTAAACGAGCAGTACTTC
>TRBJ1-1|TRBV7-9|NA|TRBD1
CAIRTGPNTEAFF
TGTGCCATCCGGACAGGGCCTAACACTGAAGCTTTCTTT
>TRBJ2-6|TRBV28|NA|TRBD1
CASSQPTPHDRVGANVLTF
TGTGCCAGCAGTCAACCTACACCTCATGACAGGGTTGGGGCCAACGTCCTGACTTTC
>TRBJ2-1|TRBV7-2|NA|TRBD2
CASSRGTSGSKGYNEQFF
TGTGCCAGCAGCCGTGGGACTAGCGGGAGTAAAGGTTACAATGAGCAGTTCTTC
>TRBJ2-1|TRBV7-2|few|NA
CASSLRLFNEQFF
TGTGCCAGCAGCTTGAGACTGTTCAATGAGCAGTTCTTC
>TRBJ1-2|TRBV5-4|NA|NA
CASSRPGDGYTF
TGTGCCAGCAGCCGCCCAGGGGACGGCTACACCTTC
>TRBJ2-2|TRBV6-5|once|NA
CASSSRRSAGTGELFF
TGTGCCAGCAGTTCCCGTCGAAGCGCGGGGACCGGGGAGCTGTTTTTT
>TRBJ2-1|TRBV7-9|NA|NA
CASSAGRSSYNEQFF
TGTGCCAGCAGCGCCGGACGGAGCTCCTACAATGAGCAGTTCTTC
>TRBJ1-3|TRBV29-1|NA|NA
CSVVVGHSGNTIYF
TGCAGCGTTGTTGTGGGTCATTCTGGAAACACCATATATTTT
>TRBJ2-7|TRBV5-5|few|TRBD2
CASTPSRVGRDEQYF
TGTGCCAGCACCCCTTCAAGGGTCGGGAGGGACGAGCAGTACTTC
>TRBJ1-3|TRBV4-1|once|NA
CASSHSLREASGNTIYF
TGCGCCAGCAGCCACTCACTGAGGGAGGCATCGGGAAACACCATATATTTT
>TRBJ2-3|TRBV10-3|NA|NA
CAISDRGGSTDTQYF
TGTGCCATCAGTGATAGAGGCGGGAGCACAGATACGCAGTATTTT
>TRBJ2-1|TRBV10-1|NA|NA
CASSVRIGNEQFF
TGCGCCAGCAGTGTTAGGATAGGGAATGAGCAGTTCTTC
>TRBJ2-1|TRBV10-3|NA|NA
CAISESLNEQFF
TGTGCCATCAGTGAGTCGCTTAATGAGCAGTTCTTC
>TRBJ2-6|TRBV27|NA|NA
CASSLSKGAPGANVLTF
TGTGCCAGCAGTTTATCGAAAGGGGCTCCCGGGGCCAACGTCCTGACTTTC
>TRBJ2-7|TRBV5-1|NA|NA
CASSFYLFGEPYEQYF
TGCGCCAGCAGCTTTTACTTATTCGGGGAACCCTACGAGCAGTACTTC
>TRBJ2-7|TRBV6-1|NA|NA
CASSERETGYEQYF
TGTGCCAGCAGTGAAAGGGAGACCGGCTACGAGCAGTACTTC
>TRBJ2-1|TRBV18|NA|TRBD2
CASSPVAGVGNEQFF
TGTGCCAGCTCACCAGTAGCGGGAGTGGGGAATGAGCAGTTCTTC
>TRBJ2-2|TRBV28|NA|TRBD2
CASSSSSGRFGGELFF
TGTGCCAGCAGTTCGAGTAGCGGGAGGTTTGGCGGGGAGCTGTTTTTT
>TRBJ2-7|TRBV5-1|NA|NA
CASSLELSGYEQYF
TGCGCCAGCAGCTTGGAGTTGAGTGGCTACGAGCAGTACTTC
>TRBJ2-1|TRBV5-1|NA|TRBD2
CASSPKGLAGKSSYNEQFF
TGCGCCAGCAGCCCAAAGGGCCTAGCGGGTAAGAGCTCCTACAATGAGCAGTTCTTC
>TRBJ1-5|TRBV11-2|NA|NA
CASSWGSAINQPQHF
TGTGCCAGCAGCTGGGGGAGTGCTATCAATCAGCCCCAGCATTTT
>TRBJ1-4|TRBV4-1|NA|NA
CASSQGRTDGNEKLFF
TGCGCCAGCAGCCAAGGGAGGACAGATGGAAATGAAAAACTGTTTTTT
>TRBJ1-1|TRBV11-2|NA|NA
CASSSHPSDEAFF
TGTGCCAGCAGCTCACACCCCTCGGATGAAGCTTTCTTT
>TRBJ2-3|TRBV6-1|NA|NA
CASSEFRGSTDTQYF
TGTGCCAGCAGTGAATTTCGGGGTAGCACAGATACGCAGTATTTT
>TRBJ1-2|TRBV7-2|few|NA
CASSLNPGSGYTF
TGTGCCAGCAGCTTAAACCCCGGAAGCGGCTACACCTTC
>TRBJ1-4|TRBV7-9|NA|NA
CASSSPRDEKLFF
TGTGCCAGCAGCTCGCCCCGGGACGAAAAACTGTTTTTT
>TRBJ1-2|TRBV7-2|NA|NA
CASSLDPAGLYGYTF
TGTGCCAGCAGCCTCGACCCGGCGGGGCTCTATGGCTACACCTTC
>TRBJ2-7|TRBV6-5|NA|NA
CASSRTETYEQYF
TGTGCCAGCAGTAGGACAGAAACCTACGAGCAGTACTTC
>TRBJ1-1|TRBV7-9|NA|NA
CASSSGLGEMNTEAFF
TGTGCCAGCAGCTCTGGCTTGGGGGAGATGAACACTGAAGCTTTCTTT
>TRBJ2-1|TRBV10-3|NA|NA
CAIKGQGTVSERGYNEQFF
TGTGCCATCAAGGGGCAGGGGACGGTCTCCGAACGGGGATACAATGAGCAGTTCTTC
>TRBJ2-1|TRBV6-1|NA|TRBD1
CASTATGSVGQFF
TGTGCCAGCACCGCGACAGGGTCGGTCGGACAGTTCTTC
>TRBJ1-2|TRBV28|NA|TRBD1
CASKTGPHGYTF
TGTGCCAGCAAGACAGGGCCCCATGGCTACACCTTC
>TRBJ1-5|TRBV6-5|NA|NA
CASSQTGTGSQPQHF
TGTGCCAGCAGTCAAACAGGGACGGGGAGTCAGCCCCAGCATTTT
>TRBJ1-5|TRBV19|NA|NA
CASSAQDSNQPQHF
TGTGCCAGTAGTGCTCAGGATAGCAATCAGCCCCAGCATTTT